This T cell receptor (beta chain) was identified in a study of blood T cell repertoires in COVID-19 (dated by TCRdb to between 2020 and 2021). About the investigation overall: Samples from collaborators originated in the United States, Italy and Spain and spanned both the acute and convalescent phases of COVID-19. The prospective study material was composed of cDNA or gDNA derived from T cells, B-cell-depleted T cells, or PBMCs. Subjects who had been exposed to COVID-19, were actively infected with it, or had recovered from it provided the deeply sampled blood TCRbeta repertoires that made up the dataset. The repertoires were released in a freely available public database intended as a resource for research on the immune response to SARS-CoV-2. The samples were drawn from two sources: the first 160 participants of the ongoing ImmuneRACE study, and 1,254 subjects contributed by 6 global collaborators. Sample metadata almost always included a de-identified subject ID, COVID-19 status, age in years and sex. HLA class I and class II types, where available, came from metadata supplied by the sample provider rather than from assay-based typing.

Worth noting for this clone: Its antigen is unknown. No base-level quality is on record; no much larger clone is a single base apart.

One collaborating source in Seattle enrolled patients while the patients were actively infected and followed the patients over time throughout the course of disease. Collaborating institutions collected whole blood in K2EDTA tubes following their own protocols. For TCRbeta analysis, collaborators shipped samples in one of three forms: frozen whole blood, isolated PBMCs, or DNA extracted from either of those sample types. On the study overall, not on this receptor specifically: The quantity of clinical and demographic metadata differed by source and by participant and was supplied without curation.

TCRbeta CDR3 regions were amplified from genomic DNA using the immunoSEQ Assay, a bias-controlled multiplex PCR. The source study handled its data this way. Within the assay, amplification of reference gene primers was used to estimate how many nucleated cells each sample contained. To quantify the absolute abundance of each unique TCRbeta CDR3 rearrangement, sequence reads were collapsed and filtered. For each sample, productive Simpson clonality was calculated as the square root of Simpson's diversity index over productive rearrangements. Here the immuneACCESS table is served through TCRdb, limited to in-frame sequences with V and J called. Missing clones are a known gap in these copies; in checked studies unresolved V genes cover under half, and the rest lacks a known reason. V, J and clone size are those of that table, while D and trimming were read from the DNA. The sample table contains under 200,000 clones; only one count was recorded for around 81% of them. Around 8.4% of the sample lies in the top ten.

A distance of 16 bases separates the germline ends of V and J, which lose 0 bases and 7 bases respectively. From a lookup of the germline V gene (reference sequence), CDR1 and CDR2 are SGHNT and YYREEE. Taken from cysteine to phenylalanine, the CDR3 has 15 residues. Of the read, only the CDR3 DNA is kept; its 45 bases are in frame from base 1. The receptor was derived from a woman aged 80 or over with COVID-19, enrolled during active disease. The chain couples TRBV5-4 to TRBJ1-2, with TRBD1 perhaps the D gene, on 6 matching bases. Sequenced: peripheral blood. The CDR3 protein is CASSLELQGKGGYTF. The nucleotide sequence reads TGTGCCAGCAGCTTGGAACTACAGGGAAAGGGTGGCTACACCTTC.